The 14 T cell receptor beta chains in this list originate from one sample, sequenced in a study of immune heterogeneity within non-small cell lung tumors (dated 2018 in TCRdb). Genomic DNA extracted from bulk tumor tissue served as TCR template, with roughly 600 ng gDNA amplified per sample. During surgery, several biopsies were collected from each primary tumor and placed as far from one another as possible within the tumor mass. The study cohort was described as untreated, and the patients were newly diagnosed NSCLC cases having curative surgery. TCRdb shows the sequencer as HiSeq X Ten. The TCR beta CDR3 region was amplified with a multiplex PCR system whose first round of roughly 11 cycles used 32 V-gene forward primers and 13 J-gene reverse primers. The public reads were quality trimmed at Q25 with fastp and then assembled into clones with MiXCR by TCRdb, keeping productive beta chains. Each CDR3 protein appears once, grouped with its most common genes and DNA. In all, the sample holds more than 10,000 distinct CDR3 sequences, and about 25% of those were seen once. The ten largest account for 13% of the sample.

Input material: lung tumor tissue. All receptors derive from a man aged 45-65 years with non-small cell lung cancer.

This clonotype was detected many times. V gene TRBV20-1 combines with J gene TRBJ1-3; 9 bases line up with TRBD1. CDR1 and CDR2 from the germline V gene are DFQATT and SNEGSKA (reference sequence). With V trimmed by 6 bases and J by 5 bases, 14 bases remained unmatched. The CDR3 is 16 residues long. This CDR3 reads CSAEQGAPGQRNTIYF. The CDR3 region has the DNA TGCAGTGCCGAACAGGGGGCGCCGGGGCAAAGAAACACCATATATTTT.

This clonotype appeared many times. J is TRBJ1-4 and V is TRBV20-1; tentatively, D is TRBD1 (5 bases). The CDR3 is made up of 13 amino acids. V was clipped by 3 bases and J by 0 bases, with 5 bases between them. Per the germline V gene, CDR1 is DFQATT and CDR2 is SNEGSKA (reference sequence). In DNA, the CDR3 is TGCAGTGCTAGGACAGCAACTAATGAAAAACTGTTTTTT. Protein: CSARTATNEKLFF.

In its sample, this clonotype ranks as medium-sized. The chain combines TRBV6-1 with TRBJ1-6; D is unclear. The CDR3 covers 15 residues. The V gene lost 6 bases and the J gene lost 1 base, with 10 bases spanning the gap. Germline CDR1 reads MNHNS; CDR2 reads SASEGT. The CDR3 reads CASRGWESYNSPLHF. The CDR3 nucleotides are TGTGCCAGCAGAGGGTGGGAGTCCTATAATTCACCCCTCCACTTT.

This chain links TRBV6-1 with TRBJ2-1, with D perhaps matching TRBD1 (5 bases). Deletions cut 8 bases from V and 8 bases from J, with 25 bases between. Germline CDR1 MNHNS, CDR2 SASEGT. The CDR3 is 16 residues long. The CDR3 nucleotides read TGTGCCAGCCGCGAACAGGCCGGTAGCCCGCTGCATGAGCAGTTCTTC. Amino acid sequence: CASREQAGSPLHEQFF.

This clonotype has at least ten counts. This chain links TRBV2 with TRBJ2-2; 10 nucleotides match TRBD2. J was trimmed by 3 bases and V by 8 bases; bases with no gene match: 3. The germline V gene has CDR1 SNHLY and CDR2 FYNNEI. The CDR3 contains 14 residues. The DNA of the CDR3 is TGTGCCAGCCAGCGGGAGGGCTACACCGGGGAGCTGTTTTTT. It is translated as CASQREGYTGELFF.

This clonotype was counted between two and nine times. The genes are TRBV3-1 and TRBJ1-1, with D perhaps matching TRBD1 (5 bases). CDR3 length: 16 amino acids. Trimming cost V 4 bases and J 4 bases, with 19 bases left between them. Germline V gene lookup returns CDR1 LGHDT and CDR2 YNNKEL (reference sequence). CDR3 sequence reads: CASSPSGPRGGTEAFF. The CDR3 region has the DNA TGTGCCAGCAGCCCGTCAGGGCCTCGGGGGGGCACTGAAGCTTTCTTT.

This clonotype was counted many times. This sequence joins TRBV27 and TRBJ2-1, with 9 bases aligning to TRBD1. There are 17 residues in the CDR3. Germline V gene data show CDR1 as MNHEY and CDR2 as SMNVEV (reference sequence). V was pared by 5 bases and J by 3 bases, with 11 bases of the junction left unmatched. In nucleotides, the CDR3 is TGTGCCAGCAGTCCCTCACCCCGGGACAGGGTCTACAATGAGCAGTTCTTC. This translates into CASSPSPRDRVYNEQFF.

This clonotype occurred many times. The chain employs TRBV24-1 and TRBJ1-2; D gene uncertain. The V gene's germline CDR1 is KGHDR and CDR2 SFDVKD. This CDR3 region has 14 residues. The germline V and J ends were trimmed by 2 bases and 0 bases, with 6 bases remaining between them. CDR3 protein: CATSDWRSNYGYTF. For the CDR3, the DNA is TGTGCCACCAGTGATTGGAGATCTAACTATGGCTACACCTTC.

This clonotype was counted ten times or more. The V call is TRBV6-5, the J call TRBJ1-5, with unresolved D. The CDR3 is 15 amino acids. Germline values: CDR1 MNHEY, CDR2 SVGAGI. V shed 0 bases and J shed 2 bases, with 8 bases lying between them. CDR3 DNA: TGTGCCAGCAGTTACTCGTTGGGTGGCAATCAGCCCCAGCATTTT. Its translation is CASSYSLGGNQPQHF.

This clonotype was observed a few times. The V and J genes are TRBV4-1 and TRBJ2-1; maybe TRBD1 (5 bases). CDR1 MGHRA and CDR2 YSYEKL come from the germline V gene. The CDR3 is 13 residues long. Deletions cut 4 bases from V and 5 bases from J, with 9 bases between. The CDR3 region is CASSPQGNNEQFF. The DNA of the CDR3 is TGCGCCAGCAGCCCGCAGGGAAACAATGAGCAGTTCTTC.

This clonotype was recorded at least ten times. The chain employs TRBV3-1 and TRBJ2-7; 7 bases are shared with TRBD2. This CDR3 region has 15 residues. Trimming removed 0 bases from V and 2 bases from J; junction bases left unmatched: 4. The germline V gene encodes CDR1 LGHDT and CDR2 YNNKEL (reference sequence). In nucleotides, the CDR3 is TGTGCCAGCAGCCAAGAGGCGGGAGCCCCCTACGAGCAGTACTTC. The encoded protein is CASSQEAGAPYEQYF.

This clonotype came up a few times. This sequence may be a read error, since a much larger clone differs from it by one base. The chain carries TRBV2 and TRBJ2-1; D not certain. The CDR3 is made up of 11 amino acids. The ends were cut back, 4 bases at V and 13 bases at J, with 11 bases in the middle. From germline, CDR1 is SNHLY and CDR2 FYNNEI. The CDR3 loop reads CASSVMVDQFF. The CDR3 DNA follows: TGTGCCAGCAGTGTGATGGTTGATCAGTTCTTC.

This clonotype is medium-sized (0.01 to 0.1%) in the sample. The CDR3 reads CASSLSAGLAGEEQYF. CDR3 in DNA: TGTGCCAGCAGTTTATCGGCCGGACTAGCGGGAGAAGAGCAGTACTTC. This rearrangement joins TRBV27 to TRBJ2-7; 13 nucleotides line up with TRBD2. The trim removed 0 bases at V and 7 bases at J, leaving 6 bases unmatched. CDR1 MNHEY and CDR2 SMNVEV come from the germline V gene (reference sequence). The CDR3 is 16 amino acids.

This clonotype appeared once. Being one base from a much bigger clone, this may be a read error. The rearrangement joins TRBV14 to TRBJ2-2; unclear D gene. The CDR3 consists of 14 residues. Trimming stripped 4 bases from V and 4 bases from J, with 10 bases between. Looked up from germline, CDR1 is SGHDN and CDR2 is FVKESK. The CDR3 region has the DNA TGTGCCAGCAGCCCAAAGGCTACCACCGGGGAGCTGTTTTTT. Translation gives CASSPKATTGELFF.